The present T cell receptor beta chain was sequenced within a study of T-cell reconstitution after alpha-beta-depleted transplantation in children. Points from the study as a whole: Most T-cell counts and diversity one year after the transplant came from T cells that were newly produced. Several hundred expanded graft clones reportedly were the source of alpha-beta T cells about two months after transplant. Some patients' high day-60 TCRbeta diversity was traced to surviving recipient T cells and thymic progenitors.

This CDR3 has 13 residues. After removal of 5 bases from V and 7 bases from J, the junction contained 6 bases not matched to a gene. From germline, CDR1 is LNHNV and CDR2 YYDKDF (reference sequence). Unique molecular identifiers were incorporated when the TCRbeta library was constructed. TCRdb re-called the PCR reads with MiXCR, one entry per CDR3 protein. The table has about 200,000 distinct CDR3 sequences, approximately 15% seen once. This clonotype was observed a handful of times. Its antigen is not identified. The sequence came from a male patient aged 2-9 years who had a stem cell transplant for acute lymphoblastic leukemia, so the T cells may come from the graft donor. The chain joins TRBV15 to TRBJ2-3; 7 bases match TRBD2. Sequences were derived from PBMCs, mostly from graft donor cells, sampled 360 days after TCRalphabeta/CD19-depleted stem cell transplant. Written as DNA, the CDR3 is TGTGCCACCAGCGGGAGGGACTACTATACGCAGTATTTT. Translation: CATSGRDYYTQYF.